This TCR beta chain was sequenced during a study of cytomegalovirus exposure and HLA in healthy donors. Study observations and caveats: Overall, some 160 TCR beta chains were annotated as cytomegalovirus-associated. Sequencing depth roughly uniform across donors was assumed in presence/absence analyses.

Each donor's status was that of a healthy bone marrow donor. 13 Jbeta primers and 60 Vbeta primers were used for the PCR. Original processing notes: Among the unique TCR beta chains that a later analysis counted, some 73 million in all, about 10 million were shared. Only in-frame clones appear in the TCRdb table, and some are missing; sequencing was by immunoSEQ multiplex PCR. The V and J calls and clone size are taken from that table; D and trimming were inferred from the DNA. Of more than 70,000 clones listed, around 70% are singletons. In this sample, this clone turned up a few times. Its specificity is not known. The V gene's germline CDR1 is ENHRY and CDR2 SYGVKD. Trimming cost V 3 bases and J 4 bases, with 21 bases left between them. There are 18 residues in the CDR3.

The V call is TRBV10-3, the J call TRBJ2-2; the D gene is possibly TRBD1 (5 bases). Sequences were obtained from PBMCs. The origin of this receptor is a woman aged 45-65 years in good health and CMV-seropositive. The CDR3 loop is CAISDREKTAELTGELFF. The CDR3 coding sequence is TGTGCCATCAGTGACCGAGAGAAGACAGCAGAGCTCACCGGGGAGCTGTTTTTT.